Sequencing of this TCR beta chain was carried out in a study of T cells after posttransplantation cyclophosphamide. Profiling relied on immunoSEQ multiplex PCR, and the TCRdb table lists in-frame clones only, not all of them. This repertoire shows some 45,000 clones, roughly 91% found once; its top ten account for under 3%. The V end was cut by 4 bases, the J end by 10 bases, with 24 bases between. Germline V lookup: CDR1 SGHNT, CDR2 YYREEE (reference sequence). This CDR3 spans 16 amino acids. A marrow graft followed busulfan-fludarabine conditioning, with cyclophosphamide on days +3 and +4. This TCR was sampled from a male patient between 55 and 70 years old who received an allogeneic stem cell transplant from a related donor and was CMV-positive. The T cells may partly be graft donor cells. The chain links TRBV5-4 to TRBJ2-1, with D tentatively TRBD2 (6 bases). Specimen: PBMCs, collected around 60 days after allogeneic stem cell transplant with posttransplant cyclophosphamide. CDR3 sequence reads: CASSPNGGRTGGEQFF. The CDR3 DNA reads as TGTGCCAGCAGCCCCAACGGGGGTCGGACCGGTGGGGAGCAGTTCTTC.